The next 25 T cell receptor beta chains were all read from a single sample in a study of cytomegalovirus exposure and HLA in healthy donors. The PCR contained 60 Vbeta and 13 Jbeta primers. TCRdb's copy holds only in-frame clones and misses some; the assay was immunoSEQ multiplex PCR. This listing includes tens of thousands of clones. The sample was PBMCs. The receptors shown here come from a man between 18 and 35 years old in good health and CMV-seropositive.

The genes are TRBV4-2 and TRBJ2-7; 13 nucleotides line up with TRBD2. The CDR3 is made up of 17 amino acids. Germline V gives CDR1 LGHNA, CDR2 YNFKEQ. With 0 bases clipped from V and 0 bases from J, the junction kept 2 bases outside the gene matches. CDR3 DNA sequence: TGTGCCAGCAGCCAAGAGGGACTAGCGGGAAGCTCCTACGAGCAGTACTTC. It yields the protein CASSQEGLAGSSYEQYF.

The chain links TRBV7-6 to TRBJ2-2; maybe TRBD2 (6 bases). V lost 7 bases and J lost 7, with 19 bases in between. CDR1 and CDR2 from the germline V gene are SGHVS and FNYEAQ. The CDR3 is 15 amino acids. The CDR3 DNA reads as TGTGCCAGCACCCAATACTCGGGGGACGGCGGGGAGCTGTTTTTT. This translates into CASTQYSGDGGELFF.

For the CDR3, the DNA is TGTGCCAGCAGCTTGCCGGGACAGGGGAGACACGAGCAGTACTTC. Protein: CASSLPGQGRHEQYF. The chain carries TRBV5-4 and TRBJ2-7, with 10 bases identical to TRBD1. With 1 base clipped from V and 5 bases from J, the junction kept 6 bases outside the gene matches. CDR3 length equals 15 residues. Germline V gives CDR1 SGHNT, CDR2 YYREEE (reference sequence).

The chain joins TRBV28 to TRBJ2-2; D is possibly TRBD2 (5 bases). Germline CDR1 and CDR2: MDHEN and SYDVKM. CDR3 length: 15 amino acids. V lost 2 bases and J 4 bases, leaving 11 bases between the germline ends. This CDR3 is CASSLRGMGTGELFF. The CDR3 nucleotides are TGTGCCAGCAGTTTAAGAGGGATGGGCACCGGGGAGCTGTTTTTT.

The chain employs TRBV5-6 and TRBJ1-3; 8 nucleotides match TRBD1. The CDR3 totals 19 residues. Germline V gives CDR1 SGHDT, CDR2 YYEEEE. The V segment lost 3 bases and the J segment 0 bases; nucleotides outside the gene matches: 14. The CDR3 spells CASSSIRDRGPSSGNTIYF. The DNA for the CDR3 is TGTGCCAGCAGCTCTATACGCGACAGGGGACCGAGCTCTGGAAACACCATATATTTT.

The chain couples TRBV4-2 to TRBJ2-2, with no clear D. CDR3 size: 14 residues. The V end was cut by 1 base, the J end by 4 bases, with 7 bases between. Per germline, CDR1 LGHNA and CDR2 YNFKEQ. The CDR3 DNA reads TGTGCCAGCAGCCAAGTGGAGTTCACCGGGGAGCTGTTTTTT. This gives the protein CASSQVEFTGELFF.

The J gene is TRBJ1-6, the V gene TRBV11-1; the D gene is possibly TRBD1 (6 bases). Deletions cut 1 base from V and 6 bases from J, with 7 bases between. CDR3 length: 14 residues. The germline V gene has CDR1 SGHAT and CDR2 FQDESV (reference sequence). This chain's CDR3 is CASSLVQGNSPLHF. CDR3 DNA: TGTGCCAGCAGCTTAGTACAGGGTAATTCACCCCTCCACTTT.

The chain employs TRBV6-1 and TRBJ1-5, with a weak D call TRBD1 (6 bases). The CDR3 is made up of 15 amino acids. V was cut by 4 bases and J by 3 bases, with 13 bases left in between. The germline CDR1 and CDR2 sequences are MNHNS and SASEGT. The CDR3 nucleotides read TGTGCCAGCAGTGGGGAGGGGGATTACAATCAGCCCCAGCATTTT. Translating it yields CASSGEGDYNQPQHF.

The J gene is TRBJ2-4, the V gene TRBV6-5, with D perhaps matching TRBD1 (6 bases). Trimming removed 0 bases at V and 8 bases at J, with 17 bases between. This CDR3 region has 16 residues. The germline gives CDR1 MNHEY, CDR2 SVGAGI. Written as DNA, the CDR3 is TGTGCCAGCAGTTACTCATCAGGGGCCCCCCTGGACATTCAGTACTTC. It encodes CASSYSSGAPLDIQYF.

The chain links TRBV28 to TRBJ1-4; unclear D gene. The CDR3 totals 10 residues. Between the trimmed V and J ends, which lost 4 bases and 8 bases, there was a span of 2 bases. Germline CDR1 MDHEN, CDR2 SYDVKM. The CDR3 spells CASSSEKLFF. CDR3 bases: TGTGCCAGCAGTTCGGAAAAACTGTTTTTT. Full variable domain (rest looked up from reference TRBV28 and TRBJ1-4): DVKVTQSSRYLVKRTGEKVFLECVQDMDHENMFWYRQDPGLGLRLIYFSYDVKMKEKGDIPEGYSVSREKKERFSLILESASTNQTSMYLCASSSEKLFFGSGTQLSVL.

The chain combines TRBV7-9 with TRBJ1-1, with 8 positions matching TRBD1. The CDR3 is 14 residues long. Germline assignment: CDR1 SEHNR and CDR2 FQNEAQ (reference sequence). The V gene end was trimmed by 4 bases and the J gene end by 4 bases; junction bases not matched to a gene: 5. CDR3 coding DNA: TGTGCCAGCAGCTCAGGACAGGGCATCACTGAAGCTTTCTTT. This gives the protein CASSSGQGITEAFF.

The chain uses TRBV19 and TRBJ2-4; D perhaps matches TRBD1 (6 bases). CDR1 and CDR2 from the germline V gene are LNHDA and SQIVND (reference sequence). This CDR3 comprises 16 residues. Trimming took 6 bases from V and 2 from J, leaving 17 bases between them. CDR3 DNA: TGTGCCAGTAGCCTGTACCCCGGGACACCCAAAAACATTCAGTACTTC. This sequence encodes CASSLYPGTPKNIQYF.

V is TRBV5-6 and J is TRBJ1-4, with a tentative D call TRBD1 (6 bases). The CDR3 covers 15 residues. CDR1 is SGHDT and CDR2 is YYEEEE in the germline V gene. Trimming stripped 0 bases from V and 4 bases from J, with 10 bases between. The CDR3 nucleotides read TGTGCCAGCAGCTTGGGGGGGCCAGTTAATGAAAAACTGTTTTTT. It translates to CASSLGGPVNEKLFF.

The CDR3 DNA sequence: TGTGCCAGCAGCTTGCCAACAGGGGGTTTCTATGGCTACACCTTC. Translating gives CASSLPTGGFYGYTF. This rearrangement joins TRBV5-6 to TRBJ1-2; 8 nucleotides agree with TRBD1. CDR1 is SGHDT and CDR2 is YYEEEE in the germline V gene. There are 15 residues in the CDR3. The trim removed 1 base at V and 4 bases at J, leaving 6 bases unmatched.

The V call is TRBV28, the J call TRBJ1-2; a possible D gene is TRBD1 (6 bases). The CDR3 covers 15 residues. V lost 5 bases to trimming and J lost 5 bases, with 18 bases between them. CDR1 and CDR2 (germline): MDHEN, SYDVKM. The CDR3 loop is CASSLQGRIKYGYTF. The CDR3 coding sequence is TGTGCCAGCAGTCTTCAGGGGCGGATAAAATATGGCTACACCTTC.

The chain has TRBV4-2 and TRBJ2-5, with D possibly being TRBD1 (7 bases). This CDR3 region has 14 residues. The germline gives CDR1 LGHNA, CDR2 YNFKEQ. Trimming pared 3 bases from V and 5 bases from J, leaving 13 bases between. CDR3 coding DNA: TGTGCCAGCAGCCAGGAGGGGGCTTTGGAGACCCAGTACTTC. Amino acid sequence: CASSQEGALETQYF.

The chain couples TRBV6-6 to TRBJ2-7, with a possible D match to TRBD2 (5 bases). Per the germline V gene, CDR1 is MNHNY and CDR2 is SVGAGI (reference sequence). The CDR3 loop spans 15 amino acids. Trimming cost V 3 bases and J 1 base, with 13 bases left between them. The CDR3 protein is CASSYVRERSYEQYF. In nucleotides, the CDR3 is TGTGCCAGCAGTTATGTGAGGGAGCGGTCCTACGAGCAGTACTTC.

The chain couples TRBV7-2 to TRBJ1-1; 10 nucleotides line up with TRBD1. This CDR3 is built from 16 residues. Germline V lookup: CDR1 SGHTA, CDR2 FQGNSA. Trimming cost V 3 bases and J 2 bases; bases outside gene matches: 6. CDR3 coding DNA: TGTGCCAGCAGCTTTCGGACAGGGGGTGGAAACACTGAAGCTTTCTTT. Translation gives CASSFRTGGGNTEAFF.

The chain joins TRBV14 to TRBJ2-5; D is uncertain. The germline V and J ends were trimmed by 1 base and 1 base, with 4 bases remaining between them. The CDR3 runs to 13 residues. Per the germline V gene, CDR1 is SGHDN and CDR2 is FVKESK. DNA of the CDR3: TGTGCCAGCAGCCAAGGGAGCCAAGAGACCCAGTACTTC. It codes for CASSQGSQETQYF.

The chain recombines TRBV7-9 with TRBJ1-1; 10 bases line up with TRBD1. CDR3 size: 14 residues. The trim removed 1 base at V and 4 bases at J, leaving 0 bases unmatched. The V gene's germline CDR1 is SEHNR and CDR2 FQNEAQ (reference sequence). The CDR3 sequence: CASSLGQGATEAFF. DNA of the CDR3: TGTGCCAGCAGCTTAGGACAGGGGGCCACTGAAGCTTTCTTT.

The chain recombines TRBV7-9 with TRBJ1-2; D call uncertain. V lost 3 bases and J 10 bases, leaving 12 bases between the germline ends. From germline, CDR1 is SEHNR and CDR2 FQNEAQ (reference sequence). The CDR3 spans 12 residues. In nucleotides, the CDR3 is TGTGCCAGCAGCTTCCGCGGGGAACCCTACACCTTC. This translates into CASSFRGEPYTF.

V usage is TRBV2 and J usage is TRBJ2-2; 16 bases fit TRBD2. CDR3 length: 17 amino acids. Germline CDR1 reads SNHLY; CDR2 reads FYNNEI. V shed 5 bases, J shed 4 bases, and the junction held 4 bases outside the gene matches. CDR3: CASSPGLAGGSTGELFF. CDR3 sequence (DNA): TGTGCCAGCAGTCCGGGACTAGCGGGAGGGAGCACCGGGGAGCTGTTTTTT.

V usage is TRBV28 and J usage is TRBJ1-2, with a tentative D call TRBD1 (5 bases). The CDR3 consists of 13 residues. Deletions cut 2 bases from V and 4 bases from J, with 8 bases between. Germline loops: CDR1 MDHEN, CDR2 SYDVKM. The CDR3 DNA sequence: TGTGCCAGCAGTTTAAGGGGCGGCTATGGCTACACCTTC. Protein product: CASSLRGGYGYTF.

The rearrangement joins TRBV5-6 to TRBJ1-2; D is unclear. The germline gives CDR1 SGHDT, CDR2 YYEEEE. The CDR3 totals 16 residues. The germline V and J ends were trimmed by 0 bases and 8 bases, with 20 bases remaining between them. Here the CDR3 DNA reads TGTGCCAGCAGCTTGGCCAATGGTGGAGGGTACGAGGGCTACACCTTC. It is translated as CASSLANGGGYEGYTF.

The V and J genes are TRBV18 and TRBJ2-3; 11 positions agree with TRBD2. With 1 base clipped from V and 5 bases from J, the junction kept 5 bases outside the gene matches. The CDR3 runs to 16 residues. From germline, CDR1 is KGHSH and CDR2 LQKENI. This CDR3 reads CASSPLTSGSVDTQYF. The CDR3 region has the DNA TGTGCCAGCTCACCACTAACTAGCGGGAGTGTAGATACGCAGTATTTT.